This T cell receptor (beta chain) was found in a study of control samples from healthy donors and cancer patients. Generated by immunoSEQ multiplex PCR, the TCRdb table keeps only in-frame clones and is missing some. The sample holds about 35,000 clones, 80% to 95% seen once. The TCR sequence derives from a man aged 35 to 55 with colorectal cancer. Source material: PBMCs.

The CDR3 loop reads CASSSAGTGYGYTF. CDR3 nucleotides: TGTGCCAGCAGCTCGGCCGGGACGGGCTATGGCTACACCTTC. This chain uses TRBV7-2 with TRBJ1-2, with D possibly TRBD1 on 5 matching bases. Germline lookup yields CDR1 SGHTA and CDR2 FQGNSA. The ends were cut back, 4 bases at V and 4 bases at J, with 13 bases in the middle. This CDR3 has 14 residues.